The source of this T cell receptor (beta chain) is a study of T cell repertoires in cytomegalovirus infection. About the study: Newly reported HLA-C-restricted and thoroughly characterized HLA-B-restricted CMV epitopes were employed. Carrying CMV and the relevant HLA type showed in public TCR beta signatures. Overall study results and limits: Individuals carrying CMV plus the relevant HLA were identified by cumulative frequency of public TCR beta families. HLA-C-restricted CMV clonotypes gave the most frequent clonotype in two of eight donors.

TCRdb used MiXCR to reprocess the reads, holding one entry per CDR3 protein. This table has about 570,000 distinct CDR3 sequences, around two fifths appearing once. In its sample, this clonotype was seen a few times. Its antigen is unidentified. Trimming stripped 2 bases from V and 8 bases from J, with 10 bases between. This CDR3 has 13 amino acids. Germline V gene data show CDR1 as SGHVS and CDR2 as FNYEAQ. This TCR was sampled from a human donor in good health (CMV status not recorded). Some clones in this sample may be carry-over from other donors' samples. V gene TRBV7-6 combines with J gene TRBJ1-5, with D perhaps matching TRBD1 (5 bases). Sequencing used cultured PBMCs, obtained from culture after CMV antigen stimulation. DNA for the CDR3: TGTGCCAGCAGCTTATCCGGGGGAAAGCCCCAGCATTTT. Protein: CASSLSGGKPQHF.